These 17 T cell receptor beta chains came from one sample sequenced in a study of OX40 agonist ivuxolimab in advanced cancers. Method: immunoSEQ multiplex PCR; TCRdb's copy keeps in-frame clones and lacks some. Found here are approximately 70,000 clones, around 90% of them singletons; the top ten hold about 0.51%. The sequences come from CD4+ or CD8+ T cells sorted from blood, collected in a trial of the OX40 agonist ivuxolimab. All receptors come from an adult with an advanced solid tumor such as melanoma, head and neck, liver or kidney cancer.

This clone was detected a few times. Other DNA sequences in the sample encode the same CDR3. The rearrangement uses TRBV5-1 and TRBJ2-1; D remains unclear. Germline lookup yields CDR1 SGHRS and CDR2 YFSETQ. The V end was cut by 0 bases, the J end by 9 bases, with 4 bases between. The CDR3 has 11 residues. DNA for the CDR3: TGCGCCAGCAGCTTGGTGCGTGAGCAGTTCTTC. Translating gives CASSLVREQFF.

V gene TRBV4-3 combines with J gene TRBJ2-3; 7 bases are shared with TRBD1. The CDR3 runs to 15 residues. The germline V gene has CDR1 LGHNA and CDR2 YSLEER. Unmatched junction bases numbered 6, after V lost 3 bases and J lost 3 bases. CDR3 residues: CASSHQTGLTDTQYF. CDR3 sequence (DNA): TGCGCCAGCAGCCACCAGACAGGGTTGACAGATACGCAGTATTTT.

Only one count was recorded for this clone. J is TRBJ1-3 and V is TRBV4-2; D not resolved. CDR1 is LGHNA and CDR2 is YNFKEQ in the germline V gene. The CDR3 spans 14 residues. V shed 4 bases and J shed 13 bases, with 20 bases lying between them. CDR3 coding DNA: TGTGCCAGCAGCCGAGGACGGGCAGCGCGCCATATATATTTT. It yields the protein CASSRGRAARHIYF.

The chain carries TRBV10-1 and TRBJ2-1; D ambiguous. CDR1 and CDR2 (germline): WNHNN, SYGVQD (reference sequence). The CDR3 is 14 residues long. Trimming removed 5 bases from V and 4 bases from J, with 12 bases in between. In nucleotides, the CDR3 is TGCGCCAGCAGTCCTCTCCCCCCTTACAATGAGCAGTTCTTC. Amino acids: CASSPLPPYNEQFF.

This clone has a single count. V is TRBV7-9 and J is TRBJ1-5, with D unclear. CDR1 and CDR2 from the germline V gene are SEHNR and FQNEAQ (reference sequence). The length of the CDR3 is 14 residues. V lost 5 bases, J lost 4 bases, and 12 bases lay in between. CDR3 loop: CASSASGFNQPQHF. Here the CDR3 DNA reads TGTGCCAGCAGCGCATCGGGGTTTAATCAGCCCCAGCATTTT.

V usage is TRBV12-5 and J usage is TRBJ2-2; 7 bases align to TRBD2. V shed 6 bases and J 4 bases; nucleotides not matched to a gene: 8. Germline V gene lookup returns CDR1 LGHNT and CDR2 FRNRAP. The CDR3 covers 15 residues. CDR3 in DNA: TGTGCTAGTGGATGGGGGGGAGCGGGCACCGGGGAGCTGTTTTTT. Its translation is CASGWGGAGTGELFF. Full variable domain (remainder filled in from reference TRBV12-5 and TRBJ2-2): DARVTQTPRHKVTEMGQEVTMRCQPILGHNTVFWYRQTMMQGLELLAYFRNRAPLDDSGMPKDRFSAEMPDATLATLKIQPSEPRDSAVYFCASGWGGAGTGELFFGEGSRLTVL.

The J gene is TRBJ2-7, the V gene TRBV5-5; D gene unclear. Trimming cost V 2 bases and J 1 base, with 4 bases left between them. This CDR3 spans 12 amino acids. The germline gives CDR1 SGHKS, CDR2 YYEKEE (reference sequence). The CDR3 region has the DNA TGTGCCAGCAGCTTCTCTTCCTACGAGCAGTACTTC. Its translation: CASSFSSYEQYF.

V gene TRBV7-2 combines with J gene TRBJ1-3; 7 bases line up with TRBD1. The CDR3 is 17 residues long. In germline, CDR1 is SGHTA, CDR2 FQGNSA. After removal of 5 bases from V and 3 bases from J, the junction contained 13 bases not matched to a gene. CDR3 in amino acids: CASSPGPPTGFGNTIYF. CDR3 coding DNA: TGTGCCAGCAGCCCCGGGCCCCCGACAGGGTTTGGAAACACCATATATTTT.

The chain carries TRBV6-1 and TRBJ2-5; 10 positions match TRBD1. The ends lost 6 bases at V and 7 bases at J; junction bases unmatched: 5. CDR3 length: 13 residues. Germline CDR1 and CDR2: MNHNS and SASEGT. As DNA, the CDR3 is TGTGCCAGCAGGGGGACAGGGGTAGCGACCCAGTACTTC. It yields the protein CASRGTGVATQYF.

This chain links TRBV21-1 with TRBJ2-7; the table's TRBD2 call for D was not verified on the DNA. TRBV21-1 is a documented pseudogene. The CDR3 consists of 17 residues. The CDR3 region has the DNA TGTGCCAGCAGCAAAAGAATGACGCGGGAGGGGGTAGACGAGCAGTACTTC. Its protein is CASSKRMTREGVDEQYF.

The DNA of the CDR3 is TGTGCCACCAGCACAACAGGGGCCCGTGGCTACACCTTC. This encodes CATSTTGARGYTF. This chain links TRBV15 with TRBJ1-2, with TRBD1 matching over 7 bases. CDR3 length equals 13 residues. Germline assignment: CDR1 LNHNV and CDR2 YYDKDF (reference sequence). The V and J ends lost 4 bases and 7 bases, in that order; junction bases with no gene match: 6. The full variable domain, rest sourced from reference TRBV15 and TRBJ1-2, is DAMVIQNPRYQVTQFGKPVTLSCSQTLNHNVMYWYQQKSSQAPKLLFHYYDKDFNNEADTPDNFQSRRPNTSFCFLDIRSPGLGDTAMYLCATSTTGARGYTFGSGTRLTVV.

The gene calls are TRBV9 and TRBJ2-3, with 9 bases identical to TRBD2. Looked up from germline, CDR1 is SGDLS and CDR2 is YYNGEE. The CDR3 totals 15 residues. The V and J ends lost 3 bases and 2 bases, in that order; junction bases with no gene match: 4. The CDR3 DNA reads as TGTGCCAGCAGCGCCTGGACTAGCGACACAGATACGCAGTATTTT. Residues: CASSAWTSDTDTQYF. The whole variable domain, filled in from reference TRBV9 and TRBJ2-3, reads DSGVTQTPKHLITATGQRVTLRCSPRSGDLSVYWYQQSLDQGLQFLIQYYNGEERAKGNILERFSAQQFPDLHSELNLSSLELGDSALYFCASSAWTSDTDTQYFGPGTRLTVL.

The chain joins TRBV11-2 to TRBJ2-5; D unclear. This CDR3 has 13 amino acids. Looked up from germline, CDR1 is SGHAT and CDR2 is FQNNGV. Trimming removed 7 bases at V and 9 bases at J, with 18 bases between. In DNA form, the CDR3 reads TGTGCCAGCACTCCGATCGGTCCCCCGGCCCAGTACTTC. Amino acid sequence: CASTPIGPPAQYF. Looking up the rest from reference TRBV11-2 and TRBJ2-5 gives the full variable domain: EAGVAQSPRYKIIEKRQSVAFWCNPISGHATLYWYQQILGQGPKLLIQFQNNGVVDDSQLPKDRFSAERLKGVDSTLKIQPAKLEDSAVYLCASTPIGPPAQYFGPGTRLLVL.

The V gene is TRBV7-9, the J gene TRBJ2-3, with D possibly being TRBD2 (5 bases). The germline CDR1 and CDR2 sequences are SEHNR and FQNEAQ (reference sequence). The V and J ends lost 5 bases and 0 bases respectively, with 12 bases between them. This CDR3 has 15 amino acids. CDR3 nucleotides: TGTGCCAGCAGCCCCGCTGGACTTAGCACAGATACGCAGTATTTT. Its translation: CASSPAGLSTDTQYF. Supplemented by reference TRBV7-9 and TRBJ2-3, the full variable domain reads DTGVSQNPRHKITKRGQNVTFRCDPISEHNRLYWYRQTLGQGPEFLTYFQNEAQLEKSRLLSDRFSAERPKGSFSTLEIQRTEQGDSAMYLCASSPAGLSTDTQYFGPGTRLTVL.

The chain has TRBV28 and TRBJ2-1; 7 bases are a match to TRBD2. With 4 bases clipped from V and 5 bases from J, the junction kept 8 bases outside the gene matches. Germline V lookup: CDR1 MDHEN, CDR2 SYDVKM. This CDR3 contains 15 residues. CDR3 residues: CASSSPRAGDNEQFF. The CDR3 bases are TGTGCCAGCAGTTCACCCCGTGCGGGGGACAATGAGCAGTTCTTC.

This chain joins TRBV5-1 and TRBJ2-5; a possible D gene is TRBD2 (7 bases). There are 16 residues in the CDR3. Germline assignment: CDR1 SGHRS and CDR2 YFSETQ. Trimming shortened V by 4 bases and J by 2 bases, and 18 bases separated the two germline ends. The CDR3 DNA reads TGCGCCAGCAGCCCAGGTGGCAGGGGAGGGCAAGAGACCCAGTACTTC. This codes for CASSPGGRGGQETQYF.

The chain links TRBV7-9 to TRBJ2-2, with 11 bases aligning to TRBD1. Germline V CDR1 and CDR2: SEHNR, FQNEAQ (reference sequence). Trimming at V came to 5 bases and at J to 5 bases, leaving 7 bases not matched to a gene. The CDR3 sequence is 16 residues long. The CDR3 is CASSRTGTGGTGELFF. In DNA, the CDR3 is TGTGCCAGCAGCCGAACCGGGACAGGGGGAACCGGGGAGCTGTTTTTT.